This TCR beta chain was recorded in a study of blood T cell repertoires in COVID-19. Study information: Material from acute and convalescent COVID-19 was sourced from the United States, Italy and Spain. PBMCs, B-cell-depleted T cells, or T cells were the source of the cDNA or gDNA that made up the material.

The CDR3 spans 13 residues. Between the trimmed V and J ends, which lost 8 bases and 0 bases, there was a span of 9 bases. In germline, CDR1 is KGHDR, CDR2 SFDVKD. Per the authors' pipeline: Reference gene primer amplification yielded estimated nucleated cell counts. The table came from immunoSEQ multiplex PCR; TCRdb's copy has only in-frame clones and leaves some out. Clonal size and the V and J genes are those of that table, whereas D and trimming came from the DNA. Of fewer than 120,000 clones listed, 82% are singletons. In its sample, this clone was seen once. This clonotype was sampled from a woman aged 55 to 70 with acute or convalescent COVID-19. The V gene is TRBV24-1, the J gene TRBJ1-1; possible D gene TRBD1, 5 bases. Specimen: peripheral blood. In nucleotides, the CDR3 is TGTGCCACCACAGGGTCGATGAACACTGAAGCTTTCTTT. Residues: CATTGSMNTEAFF.